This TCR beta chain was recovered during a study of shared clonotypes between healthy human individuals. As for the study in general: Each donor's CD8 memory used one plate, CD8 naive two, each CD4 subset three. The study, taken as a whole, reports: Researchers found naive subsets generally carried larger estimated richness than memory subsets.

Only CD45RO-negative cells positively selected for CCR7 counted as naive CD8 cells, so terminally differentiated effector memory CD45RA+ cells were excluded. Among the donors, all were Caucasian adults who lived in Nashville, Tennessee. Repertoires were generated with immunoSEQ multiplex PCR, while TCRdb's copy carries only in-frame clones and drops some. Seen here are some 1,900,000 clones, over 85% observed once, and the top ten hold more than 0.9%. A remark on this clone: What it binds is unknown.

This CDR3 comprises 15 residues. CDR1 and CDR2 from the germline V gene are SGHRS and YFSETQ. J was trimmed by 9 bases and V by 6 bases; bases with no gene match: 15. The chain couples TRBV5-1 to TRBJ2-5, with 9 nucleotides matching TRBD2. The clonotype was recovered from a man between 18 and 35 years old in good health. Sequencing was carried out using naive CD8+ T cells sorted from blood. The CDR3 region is CASTETSGPRAAQYF. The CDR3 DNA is TGCGCCAGCACGGAGACTAGCGGACCCCGGGCGGCCCAGTACTTC.